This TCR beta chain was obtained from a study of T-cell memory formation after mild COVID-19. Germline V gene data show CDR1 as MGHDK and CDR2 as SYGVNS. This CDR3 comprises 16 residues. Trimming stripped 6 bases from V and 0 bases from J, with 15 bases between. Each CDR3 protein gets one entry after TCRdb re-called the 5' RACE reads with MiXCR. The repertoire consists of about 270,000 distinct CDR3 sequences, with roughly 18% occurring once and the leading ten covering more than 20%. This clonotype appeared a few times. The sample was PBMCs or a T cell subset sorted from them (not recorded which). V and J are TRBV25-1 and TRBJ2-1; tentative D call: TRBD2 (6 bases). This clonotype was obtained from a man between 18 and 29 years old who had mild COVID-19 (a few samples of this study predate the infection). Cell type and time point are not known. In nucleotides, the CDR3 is TGTGCCAGCAGGAGGGGAGGAGGGGACTCCTACAATGAGCAGTTCTTC. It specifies CASRRGGGDSYNEQFF.